The clone carrying this T cell receptor (beta chain) showed up just a few times. The antigen is not known. PCR used 60 Vbeta primers and 13 Jbeta primers. Profiled with immunoSEQ multiplex PCR; TCRdb holds only in-frame clones, not every one. This table has over 130,000 clones, 79% appearing once. The data derive from a study of cytomegalovirus exposure and HLA in healthy donors. In the study overall: T cells numbering about 200 million yielded some 100 million unique TCR beta sequences in an earlier analysis.

Study-wide results and caveats: Per published reports, the classifier diagnosed cytomegalovirus status with high specificity and sensitivity. Altogether, 164 TCR beta chains were recorded as cytomegalovirus-associated. The authors excluded some V segments, including TRBV6-2 and TRBV6-3, as indistinguishable.

V shed 7 bases, J shed 6 bases, and the junction held 8 bases outside the gene matches. The CDR3 sequence is 13 residues long. Germline V lookup: CDR1 MDHEN, CDR2 SYDVKM. The specimen was PBMCs. The chain recombines TRBV28 with TRBJ2-7; 8 positions match TRBD1. The clonotype originates from a man in his forties or fifties in good health and CMV-seropositive. CDR3 loop: CASNRDRFREQYF. The CDR3 bases are TGTGCCAGCAACCGGGACAGGTTTCGCGAGCAGTACTTC.